What follows is one T cell receptor beta chain and its context. The CDR3 is 15 amino acids. Per the germline V gene, CDR1 is SNHLY and CDR2 is FYNNEI. The trim removed 6 bases at V and 2 bases at J, leaving 8 bases unmatched. This sample was included in a study of shared clonotypes between healthy human individuals. This table comes from immunoSEQ multiplex PCR, and its TCRdb copy is limited to in-frame clones, with some not included. The sample includes some 2.1 million clones, 85% to 95% of them seen just once. Sample: naive CD4+ T cells sorted from blood. Subset described: CD45RA+ positively selected. The V call is TRBV2, the J call TRBJ2-5; 8 bases are shared with TRBD1. The sequence was obtained from a young man in good health. CDR3 sequence reads: CASRKKGQGQETQYF. CDR3 DNA: TGTGCCAGCAGGAAGAAAGGACAGGGACAAGAGACCCAGTACTTC.